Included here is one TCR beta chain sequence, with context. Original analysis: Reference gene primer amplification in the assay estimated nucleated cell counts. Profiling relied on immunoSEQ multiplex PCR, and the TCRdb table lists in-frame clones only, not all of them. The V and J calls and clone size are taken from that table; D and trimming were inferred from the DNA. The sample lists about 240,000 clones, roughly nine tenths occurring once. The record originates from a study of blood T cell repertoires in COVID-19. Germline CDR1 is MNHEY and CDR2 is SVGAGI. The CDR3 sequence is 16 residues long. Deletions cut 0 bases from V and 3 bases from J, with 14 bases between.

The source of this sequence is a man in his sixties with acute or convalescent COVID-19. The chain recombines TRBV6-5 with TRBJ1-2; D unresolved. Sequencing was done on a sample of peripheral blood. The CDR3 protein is CASSYSFFARHYGYTF. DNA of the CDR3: TGTGCCAGCAGTTACTCGTTTTTCGCCAGGCACTATGGCTACACCTTC.